The next 29 T cell receptor beta chains were all read from a single sample in a study of vaccination and CD4 T cells after COVID-19. These receptors have no known antigen. Treatment specified: roughly 11-day PBMC culture with coronavirus spike peptide pools or control peptides (ViraFEST assay). At the Johns Hopkins FTIC core, DNA taken from cultured CD4+ T cells was sequenced by way of the Oncomine TCR Beta short-read assay. In TCRdb, the PCR reads were re-called with MiXCR into one record per CDR3 protein. The table has 10,000 to 15,000 distinct CDR3 sequences, roughly 50% seen once. The sample comprised CD4+ T cells from blood, cultured in vitro. The receptors were gathered from a human donor who had recovered from COVID-19.

J is TRBJ1-1 and V is TRBV28; D ambiguous. Germline assignment: CDR1 MDHEN and CDR2 SYDVKM. This CDR3 is built from 15 residues. Trimming took off 2 bases at V and 2 bases at J, with 12 bases between the two ends. The CDR3 DNA sequence: TGTGCCAGCAGTTTAGAAACGGCCGGTAACACTGAAGCTTTCTTT. Its translation: CASSLETAGNTEAFF.

The chain links TRBV6-1 to TRBJ2-7; the match to TRBD2 covers 7 bases. V was clipped by 4 bases and J by 6 bases; unmatched bases: 18. Germline loops: CDR1 MNHNS, CDR2 SASEGT. The CDR3 contains 17 residues. CDR3 region: CASSVSSGASSGVEQYF. The CDR3 nucleotides are TGTGCCAGCAGTGTAAGCTCTGGGGCATCGAGCGGGGTCGAGCAGTACTTC.

The chain couples TRBV5-1 to TRBJ1-2; weak D call: TRBD1 (6 bases). The CDR3 runs to 14 residues. V lost 4 bases and J 4 bases, leaving 14 bases between the germline ends. Germline assignment: CDR1 SGHRS and CDR2 YFSETQ. CDR3 sequence: CASSGGGGGYGYTF. Here the CDR3 DNA reads TGCGCCAGCAGCGGAGGGGGGGGCGGCTATGGCTACACCTTC.

The J gene is TRBJ2-7, the V gene TRBV10-1; maybe TRBD2 (7 bases). This CDR3 region has 15 residues. CDR1 and CDR2 (germline): WNHNN, SYGVQD (reference sequence). The ends were cut back, 4 bases at V and 8 bases at J, with 21 bases in the middle. The CDR3 DNA sequence: TGCGCCAGCAGTGGATCTAGCGGCGGCCAGGGGAAGCAGTACTTC. It yields the protein CASSGSSGGQGKQYF.

This clonotype was found a few times. This rearrangement joins TRBV7-9 to TRBJ1-5; D is undetermined. The CDR3 spans 12 residues. V dropped 1 base and J dropped 8 bases, with 6 bases sitting between them. CDR1 is SEHNR and CDR2 is FQNEAQ in the germline V gene (reference sequence). The CDR3 here is CASSLVGEPQHF. The CDR3, as DNA: TGTGCCAGCAGCTTAGTCGGAGAGCCCCAGCATTTT.

This chain links TRBV11-2 with TRBJ2-7; D is unresolved. The CDR3 runs 14 residues. Germline V gives CDR1 SGHAT, CDR2 FQNNGV. V lost 5 bases and J lost 4, with 15 bases in between. CDR3 sequence (DNA): TGTGCCAGCAGCCGCACGATAAGGGTATACGAGCAGTACTTC. Translating gives CASSRTIRVYEQYF.

By share of the sample, this clonotype is medium-sized. The rearrangement uses TRBV19 and TRBJ1-2, with 7 bases lining up with TRBD1. J lost 8 bases, V lost 2 bases, and 5 bases had no gene match. Germline V gene data show CDR1 as LNHDA and CDR2 as SQIVND (reference sequence). CDR3 length: 13 residues. The CDR3 loop reads CASSITGGGGYTF. The CDR3 DNA reads TGTGCCAGTAGTATAACCGGAGGGGGCGGCTACACCTTC.

Note on this clonotype: No conserved phenylalanine or tryptophan is present at the end of the CDR3, so a read error is the likely explanation. The rearrangement links TRBV28 to TRBJ1-2; 11 nucleotides match TRBD1. The CDR3 contains 17 residues. Germline V lookup: CDR1 MDHEN, CDR2 SYDVKM. V shed 2 bases, J shed 0 bases, and the junction held 5 bases outside the gene matches. The CDR3 loop reads CASSLLWTGGSNYGYTS. The CDR3 DNA follows: TGTGCCAGCAGTTTACTTTGGACAGGGGGCTCTAACTATGGCTACACCTCC.

This clonotype was observed a few times. This rearrangement joins TRBV4-1 to TRBJ1-2; no clear D. Trimming left V 3 bases short and J 0 bases short, with 11 bases between. This CDR3 is built from 15 residues. The germline CDR1 and CDR2 sequences are MGHRA and YSYEKL. The CDR3 loop is CASSHPTRANYGYTF. The DNA of the CDR3 is TGCGCCAGCAGCCACCCCACTCGCGCTAACTATGGCTACACCTTC.

This sequence joins TRBV9 and TRBJ1-6; D uncertain. Germline values: CDR1 SGDLS, CDR2 YYNGEE. This CDR3 is built from 16 residues. Trimming left V 0 bases short and J 0 bases short, with 7 bases between. The CDR3 spells CASSVDMSSYNSPLHF. In nucleotides, the CDR3 is TGTGCCAGCAGCGTAGACATGAGCTCCTATAATTCACCCCTCCACTTT.

The chain joins TRBV6-1 to TRBJ2-3; 11 bases are a match to TRBD2. The junction had 3 bases not matched to a gene; V was cut back by 6 bases and J by 1 base. The CDR3 totals 15 residues. Germline CDR1 MNHNS, CDR2 SASEGT. Here the CDR3 reads CASRATSGGTDTQYF. The CDR3 DNA reads TGTGCCAGCAGGGCGACTAGCGGGGGCACAGATACGCAGTATTTT.

The J gene is TRBJ2-5, the V gene TRBV5-4, with TRBD1 matching 7 bases. The CDR3 is 14 residues long. Per germline, CDR1 SGHNT and CDR2 YYREEE (reference sequence). V was clipped by 0 bases and J by 5 bases; unmatched bases: 4. The CDR3 sequence is CASSLVGGVETQYF. The CDR3 DNA is TGTGCCAGCAGCTTGGTAGGGGGCGTGGAGACCCAGTACTTC.

This clonotype has just a few counts. The chain joins TRBV6-4 to TRBJ2-3; 9 nucleotides align to TRBD1. Germline values: CDR1 MRHNA, CDR2 SNTAGT. This CDR3 region has 14 residues. Trimming removed 5 bases from V and 6 bases from J; junction bases left unmatched: 6. The CDR3 DNA sequence: TGTGCCAGCAGTCCACAGGGGGCGCCGGATACGCAGTATTTT. Its translation: CASSPQGAPDTQYF.

This chain links TRBV12-3 or TRBV12-4 with TRBJ1-6; no firm D call. The CDR3 runs to 14 residues. V lost 9 bases to trimming and J lost 7 bases, with 16 bases between them. The CDR3, as DNA: TGTGCCAGTGGTCAGCTTAGAGTAAATTCACCCCTCCACTTT. Its protein product is CASGQLRVNSPLHF.

This chain joins TRBV10-2 and TRBJ2-5; the D is unclear. The germline V and J ends were trimmed by 7 bases and 2 bases, with 20 bases remaining between them. Germline loops: CDR1 WSHSY, CDR2 SAAADI. CDR3 size: 16 residues. CDR3 DNA: TGCGCCAGCACCACAACCGGTCTGATTCTGCAAGAGACCCAGTACTTC. It encodes CASTTTGLILQETQYF.

J is TRBJ2-3 and V is TRBV6-1; D remains ambiguous. Germline CDR1 reads MNHNS; CDR2 reads SASEGT. The CDR3 contains 12 residues. V was pared by 6 bases and J by 4 bases, with 8 bases between. The CDR3 region is CASRVTADTQYF. The CDR3, as DNA: TGTGCCAGCAGAGTGACGGCAGATACGCAGTATTTT.

The V and J genes are TRBV9 and TRBJ2-1; D call uncertain. This CDR3 region has 14 residues. Trimming took off 0 bases at V and 2 bases at J, with 6 bases between the two ends. Germline V gene sequence: CDR1 SGDLS, CDR2 YYNGEE. The CDR3 DNA sequence: TGTGCCAGCAGCGTAGGCGGAACCTACAATGAGCAGTTCTTC. This sequence encodes CASSVGGTYNEQFF.

The rearrangement joins TRBV19 to TRBJ2-3; D is unclear. This CDR3 contains 15 residues. Germline V gene lookup returns CDR1 LNHDA and CDR2 SQIVND (reference sequence). V lost 7 bases, J lost 0 bases, and 14 bases lay in between. The DNA for the CDR3 is TGTGCCAGTACTGGGTCGGCGGTTAGCACAGATACGCAGTATTTT. This encodes CASTGSAVSTDTQYF. Full variable domain (rest looked up from reference TRBV19 and TRBJ2-3): DGGITQSPKYLFRKEGQNVTLSCEQNLNHDAMYWYRQDPGQGLRLIYYSQIVNDFQKGDIAEGYSVSREKKESFPLTVTSAQKNPTAFYLCASTGSAVSTDTQYFGPGTRLTVL.

The CDR3 DNA follows: TGCAGTGCTCAGGGGGGATATAGCGGGAACACTGAAGCTTTCTTT. This encodes CSAQGGYSGNTEAFF. J is TRBJ1-1 and V is TRBV20-1; 7 bases agree with TRBD1. V lost 5 bases and J lost 1; bases outside the gene matches: 10. The CDR3 covers 15 residues. The V gene's germline CDR1 is DFQATT and CDR2 SNEGSKA (reference sequence).

V gene TRBV10-2 combines with J gene TRBJ2-3; possible D gene TRBD2, 5 bases. CDR1 is WSHSY, CDR2 SAAADI, per germline. CDR3 length equals 13 residues. V was trimmed by 7 bases and J by 2 bases, leaving 10 bases between them. The CDR3 spells CASISDYTDTQYF. CDR3 coding DNA: TGCGCCAGCATTAGCGACTACACAGATACGCAGTATTTT.

The genes are TRBV6-5 and TRBJ2-1; D remains unclear. The V end was cut by 0 bases, the J end by 3 bases, with 9 bases between. Per germline, CDR1 MNHEY and CDR2 SVGAGI. The CDR3 length is 15 residues. CDR3 in amino acids: CASSYSPTNYNEQFF. For the CDR3, the DNA is TGTGCCAGCAGTTACTCTCCCACAAACTACAATGAGCAGTTCTTC.

This clonotype was seen only a few times. The CDR3 bases are TGCAGTGCGAAGACTAGCGGGATCTACAATGAGCAGTTCTTC. As protein: CSAKTSGIYNEQFF. The chain uses TRBV20-1 and TRBJ2-1, with 11 nucleotides matching TRBD2. The CDR3 runs to 14 residues. The germline V gene encodes CDR1 DFQATT and CDR2 SNEGSKA (reference sequence). Germline trimming cut 6 bases from V and 3 bases from J; bases unmatched to any gene: 4.

This chain joins TRBV7-2 and TRBJ2-7; 10 bases are shared with TRBD2. The germline V gene encodes CDR1 SGHTA and CDR2 FQGNSA. V was pared by 5 bases and J by 0 bases, with 7 bases of the junction left unmatched. The CDR3 consists of 16 residues. The CDR3 is CASSLGPSGSSYEQYF. CDR3 in DNA: TGTGCCAGCAGCCTAGGTCCTAGCGGGAGCTCCTACGAGCAGTACTTC.

This clonotype occurred a few times. This chain uses TRBV6-5 with TRBJ1-2; D is perhaps TRBD1 (6 bases). V dropped 4 bases and J dropped 7 bases, with 13 bases sitting between them. This CDR3 is 13 amino acids long. CDR1 is MNHEY, CDR2 SVGAGI, per germline. For the CDR3, the DNA is TGTGCCAGCAGTTGGGGGGGGGCGCTTGGCTACACCTTC. Amino acids: CASSWGGALGYTF.

CDR3 DNA: TGTGCCAGCAGCAAATTCCCGGGACAGGGGGGGCGCACCGGGGAGCTGTTTTTT. It encodes CASSKFPGQGGRTGELFF. The V gene is TRBV21-1, the J gene TRBJ2-2; the table assigns TRBD1, which was not confirmed against the DNA. TRBV21-1 is tagged as a pseudogene. The CDR3 length is 18 residues.

This rearrangement joins TRBV20-1 to TRBJ2-5, with D maybe TRBD1 (5 bases). The V gene's germline CDR1 is DFQATT and CDR2 SNEGSKA (reference sequence). V shed 2 bases and J shed 2 bases, with 18 bases lying between them. CDR3 length equals 16 residues. The CDR3 nucleotides are TGCAGTGCTAGACCCCCGACCGGCGGACAACAAGAGACCCAGTACTTC. Amino acid sequence: CSARPPTGGQQETQYF.

CDR3 in DNA: TGTGCCAGCAGTGAAGGCATGACAGGGAGGGGGAACACTGAAGCTTTCTTT. Translating gives CASSEGMTGRGNTEAFF. V is TRBV2 and J is TRBJ1-1; 7 nucleotides agree with TRBD1. V dropped 1 base and J dropped 1; count of bases not matched to a gene: 9. Looked up from germline, CDR1 is SNHLY and CDR2 is FYNNEI. CDR3 length: 17 amino acids.

The gene calls are TRBV7-9 and TRBJ2-1, with 11 bases that match TRBD2. Germline V lookup: CDR1 SEHNR, CDR2 FQNEAQ (reference sequence). After removal of 7 bases from V and 12 bases from J, the junction contained 11 bases not matched to a gene. The CDR3 has 14 amino acids. The CDR3 DNA sequence: TGTGCCAGCAAGGGGAGTAGCGGGGGGGCCTGGCAGTTCTTC. It translates to CASKGSSGGAWQFF.

The rearrangement uses TRBV6-2 or TRBV6-3 and TRBJ1-3; no clear D gene. Germline CDR1 and CDR2: MNHEY and SVGEGT. The CDR3 sequence is 16 residues long. Trimming removed 2 bases from V and 4 bases from J, with 15 bases in between. CDR3 residues: CASSYVLSGIGNTIYF. CDR3 nucleotides: TGTGCCAGCAGTTACGTGCTATCGGGGATCGGAAACACCATATATTTT.